This T cell receptor (beta chain) was identified in a study of CD8+ T cells in alopecia areata. Sequencing used cDNA as its template, made by extracting RNA and reverse transcribing it. The method was immunoSEQ multiplex PCR; TCRdb's version includes in-frame clones alone and lacks a portion of them. This sample has 150,000 to 200,000 clones, with approximately 56% found just once. The CDR3 spans 13 residues. Trimming left V 7 bases short and J 10 bases short, with 14 bases between. Germline CDR1 SNHLY, CDR2 FYNNEI. The count of this clone is one. Collection of lesional scalp punch biopsies and peripheral blood was performed in alopecia areata patients.

Source: CD4+ T cells sorted from blood, taken at week 0. The clonotype originates from a human donor with alopecia areata. J is TRBJ1-6 and V is TRBV2; the D gene is possibly TRBD1 (5 bases). The CDR3 region has the DNA TGTGCCAGCAAAGGGGTCGGCGGGTCACCCCTCCACTTT. As protein: CASKGVGGSPLHF.